Following are 7 T cell receptor beta chains from one sample sequenced in a study of blood T cell repertoires in COVID-19. Here immunoSEQ multiplex PCR was the method, and the copy in TCRdb shows in-frame clones only, minus some. The sample lists tens of thousands of clones; about 80% were seen once. Sequenced material: peripheral blood. These receptors all stem from a man between 70 and 80 years old with acute or convalescent COVID-19.

The V and J genes are TRBV5-5 and TRBJ1-5; D is perhaps TRBD1 (6 bases). The CDR3 runs to 13 residues. Germline-derived CDR1 and CDR2 are SGHKS and YYEKEE (reference sequence). The germline V and J ends were trimmed by 4 bases and 11 bases, with 16 bases remaining between them. The CDR3 DNA reads TGTGCCAGCAGCGGGGACGGGACAAGGGCCCAGCATTTT. Translation gives CASSGDGTRAQHF.

This chain links TRBV7-7 with TRBJ2-3; TRBD2 agrees at 7 bases. The germline V gene encodes CDR1 SSHAT and CDR2 FNYEAQ (reference sequence). The CDR3 is made up of 15 amino acids. With 1 base clipped from V and 4 bases from J, the junction kept 5 bases outside the gene matches. CDR3 nucleotide sequence: TGTGCCAGCAGCTTAGGTGGCGGGAGTGCAGATACGCAGTATTTT. Amino acid sequence: CASSLGGGSADTQYF. Complete variable domain (other parts from reference TRBV7-7 and TRBJ2-3): GAGVSQSPRYKVTKRGQDVTLRCDPISSHATLYWYQQALGQGPEFLTYFNYEAQPDKSGLPSDRFSAERPEGSISTLTIQRTEQRDSAMYRCASSLGGGSADTQYFGPGTRLTVL.

The chain recombines TRBV5-1 with TRBJ1-1; D possibly corresponds to TRBD1 (5 bases). The V gene lost 5 bases and the J gene lost 1 base, with 9 bases spanning the gap. Germline CDR1 is SGHRS and CDR2 is YFSETQ. This CDR3 is built from 13 residues. The CDR3 sequence: CASRIDRNTEAFF. The CDR3 region has the DNA TGCGCCAGCAGGATTGACAGGAACACTGAAGCTTTCTTT.

This clone showed up just once. This chain links TRBV28 with TRBJ1-5; D is perhaps TRBD1 (5 bases). V was shortened by 4 bases and J by 5 bases, with 12 bases between the two germline ends. The CDR3 is 14 residues long. In germline, CDR1 is MDHEN, CDR2 SYDVKM. The CDR3 here is CASSSPEGHQPQHF. In DNA, the CDR3 is TGTGCCAGCAGTTCTCCGGAGGGGCATCAGCCCCAGCATTTT.

This rearrangement joins TRBV11-3 to TRBJ2-7; 7 nucleotides match TRBD1. The CDR3 totals 15 residues. The V gene end was trimmed by 1 base and the J gene end by 3 bases; junction bases not matched to a gene: 6. Per germline, CDR1 SGHNT and CDR2 YENEEA. The CDR3 bases are TGTGCCAGCAGCTTAGGTCGGACAGGCAACTACGAGCAGTACTTC. This codes for CASSLGRTGNYEQYF.

V and J are TRBV6-5 and TRBJ1-2; 9 positions match TRBD1. Germline CDR1 reads MNHEY; CDR2 reads SVGAGI. The junction had 2 bases not matched to a gene; V was cut back by 4 bases and J by 8 bases. This CDR3 is built from 12 residues. This chain's CDR3 is CASSWTGEGYTF. DNA of the CDR3: TGTGCCAGCAGTTGGACAGGGGAGGGCTACACCTTC.

The chain couples TRBV3-1 (or the pseudogene TRBV3-2) to TRBJ1-1; 9 bases are a match to TRBD1. The CDR3 length is 15 residues. After removal of 3 bases from V and 7 bases from J, the junction contained 9 bases not matched to a gene. CDR1 is LGHDT and CDR2 is YNNKEL in the germline V gene (reference sequence). In DNA, the CDR3 is TGTGCCAGCAGCCACCTTGGACAGGGGTTTCGTGAAGCTTTCTTT. It encodes CASSHLGQGFREAFF.